This TCR beta chain originates from a study of blood T cell repertoires in COVID-19. Across the study: In each case, the material was cDNA or gDNA derived from T cells, B-cell-depleted T cells, or PBMCs.

Germline CDR1 reads MNHEY; CDR2 reads SVGAGI. CDR3 length equals 11 residues. Trimming stripped 4 bases from V and 9 bases from J, with 9 bases between. The method was immunoSEQ multiplex PCR; TCRdb's version includes in-frame clones alone and lacks a portion of them. Here the sample spans hundreds of thousands of clones, more than 70% being singletons. As for this clone: In the same sample, other DNA sequences code for this CDR3.

The chain is built from TRBV6-5 and TRBJ1-1; D call uncertain. The TCR was taken from a woman aged 60-75 years with COVID-19, enrolled during active disease. Input material: peripheral blood. CDR3 sequence (DNA): TGTGCCAGCAGTTCCGGAGGGAAAGCTTTCTTT. This codes for CASSSGGKAFF.